Following are 18 T cell receptor beta chains from one sample sequenced in a study of blood T cell repertoires in COVID-19. Profiled with immunoSEQ multiplex PCR; TCRdb holds only in-frame clones, not every one. Among roughly 180,000 clones listed, less than 95% were seen once. Sample: peripheral blood. The receptors come from a young man with COVID-19, enrolled during active disease.

The rearrangement links TRBV9 to TRBJ2-7, with 7 bases fitting TRBD1. The germline CDR1 and CDR2 sequences are SGDLS and YYNGEE. The ends lost 1 base at V and 1 base at J; junction bases unmatched: 5. This CDR3 contains 15 residues. CDR3 in amino acids: CASSVTRDSSYEQYF. The CDR3 DNA reads as TGTGCCAGCAGCGTAACCCGGGACAGTTCCTACGAGCAGTACTTC.

The J gene is TRBJ1-1, the V gene TRBV6-6, with D possibly being TRBD1 (5 bases). V lost 8 bases, J lost 2 bases, and 12 bases lay in between. The CDR3 has 13 amino acids. Per germline, CDR1 MNHNY and CDR2 SVGAGI (reference sequence). The CDR3 DNA reads TGTGCCAGCGCTACTCAGGGTAACACTGAAGCTTTCTTT. As protein: CASATQGNTEAFF.

The chain links TRBV6-5 to TRBJ1-3, with no clear D. Germline V CDR1 and CDR2: MNHEY, SVGAGI. This CDR3 has 12 residues. Trimming removed 8 bases from V and 7 bases from J, with 12 bases in between. CDR3 region: CASGGMGNTIYF. CDR3 in DNA: TGTGCCAGCGGAGGGATGGGGAACACCATATATTTT.

The chain joins TRBV7-9 to TRBJ1-2; 10 positions match TRBD1. CDR1 and CDR2 (germline): SEHNR, FQNEAQ (reference sequence). This CDR3 has 17 residues. With 3 bases clipped from V and 5 bases from J, the junction kept 12 bases outside the gene matches. The CDR3 DNA reads TGTGCCAGCAGCTTGGCAAGGGGACAGGGGATCCTTTATGGCTACACCTTC. Translating it yields CASSLARGQGILYGYTF.

The chain joins TRBV29-1 to TRBJ1-1, with no clear D. Germline V gene sequence: CDR1 SQVTM, CDR2 ANQGSEA. Trimming took 0 bases from V and 5 from J, leaving 13 bases between them. CDR3 size: 14 residues. The CDR3 sequence is CSVEEFTGKTEAFF. DNA for the CDR3: TGCAGCGTTGAAGAATTCACGGGGAAAACTGAAGCTTTCTTT.

V and J are TRBV5-1 and TRBJ1-3, with D possibly TRBD1 on 5 matching bases. This CDR3 spans 15 amino acids. Germline V gene lookup returns CDR1 SGHRS and CDR2 YFSETQ. Trimming took off 4 bases at V and 1 base at J, with 12 bases between the two ends. CDR3 coding DNA: TGCGCCAGCAGCCAGGGCGGACCTTCTGGAAACACCATATATTTT. Its protein is CASSQGGPSGNTIYF.

In DNA, the CDR3 is TGTGCCAGCAGCCACGCCCAAGCGGCCCAGTACTTC. This sequence encodes CASSHAQAAQYF. This chain connects TRBV14 to TRBJ2-5; TRBD2 is a possible D gene (5 bases). Looked up from germline, CDR1 is SGHDN and CDR2 is FVKESK. CDR3 length equals 12 residues. V was trimmed by 3 bases and J by 9 bases, leaving 11 bases between them.

This chain connects TRBV2 to TRBJ2-4; D not resolved. Germline V gene data show CDR1 as SNHLY and CDR2 as FYNNEI. CDR3 length: 13 residues. V was trimmed by 6 bases and J by 0 bases, leaving 6 bases between them. CDR3: CASRGLAKNIQYF. The CDR3 DNA reads TGTGCCAGCAGGGGCCTAGCCAAAAACATTCAGTACTTC.

J is TRBJ1-2 and V is TRBV14; D ambiguous. The CDR3 runs 14 residues. Germline lookup yields CDR1 SGHDN and CDR2 FVKESK. V lost 1 base and J 8 bases, leaving 14 bases between the germline ends. This CDR3 is CASSQGPLGGGYTF. CDR3 in DNA: TGTGCCAGCAGCCAAGGTCCCCTAGGAGGAGGCTACACCTTC.

The gene calls are TRBV10-3 and TRBJ2-3; possible D gene TRBD1, 5 bases. Germline values: CDR1 ENHRY, CDR2 SYGVKD. The CDR3 totals 16 residues. V gave up 5 bases and J gave up 7 bases, with 22 bases separating them. CDR3 coding DNA: TGTGCCATCAGTCAAACTGACAGCGACGTGGGGTATACGCAGTATTTT. This codes for CAISQTDSDVGYTQYF.

This chain links TRBV3-1 (or the pseudogene TRBV3-2) with TRBJ2-5; D is possibly TRBD1 (6 bases). Trimming took off 1 base at V and 2 bases at J, with 14 bases between the two ends. The CDR3 has 16 residues. Per the germline V gene, CDR1 is LGHDT and CDR2 is YNNKEL (reference sequence). CDR3 sequence: CASSQGWDTEQETQYF. The CDR3 DNA reads TGTGCCAGCAGCCAAGGGTGGGACACAGAACAAGAGACCCAGTACTTC.

The chain employs TRBV7-7 and TRBJ1-1; a weak D match, TRBD1 (6 bases). The CDR3 consists of 15 residues. The V gene's germline CDR1 is SSHAT and CDR2 FNYEAQ (reference sequence). V shed 5 bases and J shed 4 bases, with 17 bases lying between them. The CDR3 here is CASSRIQGGSTEAFF. CDR3 coding DNA: TGTGCCAGCAGCCGGATACAGGGCGGCAGCACTGAAGCTTTCTTT.

The J gene is TRBJ2-5, the V gene TRBV10-1; TRBD2 matches at 8 bases. The CDR3 runs 14 residues. The trim removed 3 bases at V and 4 bases at J, leaving 4 bases unmatched. CDR1 WNHNN and CDR2 SYGVQD come from the germline V gene (reference sequence). CDR3 in amino acids: CASSDNLAGETQYF. The CDR3 coding sequence is TGCGCCAGCAGTGATAACCTAGCGGGAGAGACCCAGTACTTC.

The DNA for the CDR3 is TGCGCCAGCAGTGAGCAGTATAGGCTAGCGGGAATCGGGGAGCTGTTTTTT. Its protein product is CASSEQYRLAGIGELFF. V gene TRBV10-2 combines with J gene TRBJ2-2, with 9 bases identical to TRBD2. Trimming took 2 bases from V and 7 from J; bases not matched to a gene: 11. This CDR3 contains 17 residues. The germline V gene encodes CDR1 WSHSY and CDR2 SAAADI.

The J gene is TRBJ1-6, the V gene TRBV25-1; 7 bases align to TRBD1. J was trimmed by 0 bases and V by 1 base; bases with no gene match: 6. CDR1 MGHDK and CDR2 SYGVNS come from the germline V gene. The CDR3 totals 18 residues. The CDR3 here is CASSESRDSSSYNSPLHF. CDR3 nucleotide sequence: TGTGCCAGCAGTGAATCCCGGGACAGCAGCTCCTATAATTCACCCCTCCACTTT. Based on the CDR3 plus reference TRBV25-1 and TRBJ1-6, the full variable domain is EADIYQTPRYLVIGTGKKITLECSQTMGHDKMYWYQQDPGMELHLIHYSYGVNSTEKGDLSSESTVSRIRTEHFPLTLESARPSHTSQYLCASSESRDSSSYNSPLHFGNGTRLTVT.

J is TRBJ1-1 and V is TRBV19; D is uncertain. V was pared by 2 bases and J by 7 bases, with 11 bases between. Per the germline V gene, CDR1 is LNHDA and CDR2 is SQIVND (reference sequence). The CDR3 has 13 residues. CDR3 residues: CASSILIPGEAFF. The CDR3 nucleotides read TGTGCCAGTAGTATACTAATCCCCGGTGAAGCTTTCTTT. The variable domain in full, with the rest retrieved from reference TRBV19 and TRBJ1-1, is DGGITQSPKYLFRKEGQNVTLSCEQNLNHDAMYWYRQDPGQGLRLIYYSQIVNDFQKGDIAEGYSVSREKKESFPLTVTSAQKNPTAFYLCASSILIPGEAFFGQGTRLTVV.

J is TRBJ2-7 and V is TRBV18; 8 bases align to TRBD2. J was trimmed by 0 bases and V by 2 bases; bases with no gene match: 3. CDR1 KGHSH and CDR2 LQKENI come from the germline V gene. The CDR3 sequence is 15 residues long. Here the CDR3 reads CASSPGLALSYEQYF. The DNA of the CDR3 is TGTGCCAGCTCACCAGGACTAGCCCTCTCCTACGAGCAGTACTTC.

The chain couples TRBV24-1 to TRBJ2-1; TRBD2 is a possible D gene (5 bases). Trimming pared 9 bases from V and 3 bases from J, leaving 14 bases between. The CDR3 runs to 14 residues. Germline CDR1 and CDR2: KGHDR and SFDVKD. CDR3 nucleotide sequence: TGTGCCACCCCGTTTGATGAGGGCTACAATGAGCAGTTCTTC. This codes for CATPFDEGYNEQFF.